This TCR beta chain was sequenced in a study of shared clonotypes between healthy human individuals (dated by TCRdb to 2020 to 2022). In terms of the full investigation: Three men and a couple of women, aged 18 to 49 years, made up the cohort. For each donor, CD4 naive and CD4 memory were each given three plates, CD8 naive was given two plates, and CD8 memory was given one plate. Blood TCR repertoires of five healthy adults were deeply sequenced to estimate repertoire size and the extent of clonotype sharing between individuals. To increase sequencing depth and limit assay-specific biases, TCR repertoire library preparation and sequencing were carried out by different laboratories using diverse techniques. Per donor, leukapheresis produced somewhere between about 0.85 and 9.5 billion PBMCs. Summary of the overall study and its limitations: Only blood was sampled, and tissue TCR repertoires likely differ from those in blood. Naive subsets generally had larger estimated clonotype richness than memory subsets did. Compared with non-shared clonotypes, clonotypes shared by all four sorted-subset donors had higher generation probabilities. Across a few donors, roughly 5.1% of naive CD4, roughly 3.5% of naive CD8, 2% to 2.5% of memory CD4, and 0.4% to 0.45% of memory CD8 clonotypes were shared. The genetic and exposure-history diversity represented was limited by the small number of donors. Based on pairwise subsampling, the degree of clonotype sharing among donors was expected to be affected by sequencing depth. Even with the large sequencing depth, rarefaction of the sorted-subset datasets indicated that sequencing was incomplete.

Using the deep immunoSEQ assay, TCR CDR3 regions were amplified from genomic DNA by multiplex PCR. Extracted genomic DNA from each cell subset was distributed evenly across all wells of several immunoSEQ 96-well plates, and each plate was treated as a replicate. For sorted subsets, each replicate PCR was loaded with approximately 200 ng genomic DNA, equivalent to some 31,000 T cell genomes. The purified libraries were quantified using a Qubit 3.0 fluorometer, sized with a Bioanalyzer 2100, and then quantified again using the KAPA Library Quantification kit. Every immunoSEQ 96-well plate was sequenced on a separate single-read 150-cycle Illumina NextSeq 550 flow cell. Under the source paper's analysis protocol: Because the immunoSEQ output held only junctional sequences and lacked quality scores, the filtering could not match the filtering applied to full-length reads. To assign V/J genes and CDR3, sequences were annotated against IMGT germline references using PyIR, a Python wrapper for IgBLAST v1.9. Reads were filtered out if the reads had weak V/J assignments (E-value above 1e-6), no CDR3, stop codons, out-of-frame junctions, or ambiguous translated residues. A V3J clonotype was defined by an identical inferred V gene, J gene, and CDR3 amino acid sequence. Percentage overlap between repertoires was calculated by dividing the number of shared unique clonotypes by the size of the smaller repertoire. Repertoire richness was assessed with RTK rarefaction, the Chao1 estimator, and Recon v2.1 estimates of unobserved clonotypes. For all TCRbeta clonotypes obtained by the gDNA method from a few donors, generation probabilities were computed with OLGA. This is the immuneACCESS table as TCRdb keeps it, with only in-frame sequences that have V and J called. A part of the clones is gone; compared with another copy, unresolved V genes explain less than half, and the rest is unexplained. For V, J and clone size, that table is used; D and trimming come from the DNA. Recorded for this sample are about 1.1 million clones; 77% of them occurred a single time. About 0.94% of the sample belongs to the ten largest clones.

Turning to this clone: Its antigen remains unidentified. Base qualities are missing; no much larger clone stands one base away.

The donors were healthy, HIV-negative adults with no recently reported acute infections or vaccinations. Every donor was a Caucasian adult living in Nashville, Tennessee, USA. CD4+ T cells were enriched by magnetic negative selection, after which naive cells were positively selected on CD45RA and the negative fraction was taken as the memory subset. Blood was obtained by leukapheresis, after which PBMCs were separated by Ficoll-Histopaque density gradient centrifugation and cryopreserved in liquid nitrogen vapor phase. Purity and quantity of every magnetically sorted T cell population were checked by analytical flow cytometry. Genomic DNA was isolated from each sorted fraction and quantified by UV absorbance on a Nanodrop 2000c. The germline V gene specifies KGHSH as CDR1 and LQKENI as CDR2. The cysteine opens and the phenylalanine closes a CDR3 of 15 amino acids. Only the CDR3 portion is preserved as DNA: 45 bases, with reading frame beginning at the first base. Relative to germline, V is missing 2 bases and J is missing 4 bases, with 5 bases of the junction outside any gene match.

This clonotype originated in a man between 18 and 35 years old in good health. Some clones in this sample may be carry-over from other donors' samples. Sequenced input: memory CD4+ T cells from PBMCs. The cell subset or site label here, explained by the study, means: CD45RA-negative fraction. The chain joins TRBV18 to TRBJ2-5; the central 9 bases match TRBD2. The CDR3 here reads CASSPKLAGLETQYF. The nucleotide sequence reads as follows: TGTGCCAGCTCACCAAAGCTAGCGGGACTAGAGACCCAGTACTTC.